This T cell receptor beta chain was captured by sequencing in a study of cytomegalovirus exposure and HLA in healthy donors. Regarding the study as a whole: Cytomegalovirus association was listed for 150 to 200 TCR beta chains. Earlier analysis found most TCR beta V segments productive about 90% or about 30% of the time.

Primers included in the PCR were 60 Vbeta and 13 Jbeta primers. In the study's own analysis: In a later analysis, around 11 million of about 80 million unique beta chains occurred in at least two donors. Assay used: immunoSEQ multiplex PCR; TCRdb lists only in-frame clones, some missing. V, J and clone size are those of that table, while D and trimming were read from the DNA. The table lists 130,000 or so clones, around two thirds of them singletons. As concerns this clone: What it recognizes is unknown.

The ends lost 8 bases at V and 1 base at J; junction bases unmatched: 12. The CDR3 has 16 residues. In germline, CDR1 is MDHEN, CDR2 SYDVKM. Sequencing input: PBMCs. The TCR sequence derives from a man younger than 35 in good health and CMV-seropositive. The chain couples TRBV28 to TRBJ1-1, with 8 bases lining up with TRBD1. The CDR3 spells CASGQGMHSRNTEAFF. The CDR3 bases are TGTGCCAGCGGACAGGGTATGCACTCTCGGAACACTGAAGCTTTCTTT.